The present entry profiles one T cell receptor beta chain with its context. Deletions cut 4 bases from V and 3 bases from J, with 13 bases between. The CDR3 has 14 residues. Germline V gene sequence: CDR1 GTSNPN, CDR2 SVGIG (reference sequence). The sample belongs to a study of shared clonotypes between healthy human individuals. Researchers ran the assay at a deep level. Measured with immunoSEQ multiplex PCR; TCRdb has only the in-frame clones, and not every one. This sample has roughly 2.6 million clones, with roughly nine tenths found just once. This TCR derives from a man younger than 35 in good health. Material: naive CD4+ T cells sorted from blood. Subset in this sample: CD45RA+ positively selected. The chain couples TRBV30 to TRBJ2-1; D may be TRBD1 or TRBD2 (5 bases each). CDR3 sequence reads: CAWKLAGIYNEQFF. CDR3 coding DNA: TGTGCCTGGAAGCTAGCAGGGATCTACAATGAGCAGTTCTTC.